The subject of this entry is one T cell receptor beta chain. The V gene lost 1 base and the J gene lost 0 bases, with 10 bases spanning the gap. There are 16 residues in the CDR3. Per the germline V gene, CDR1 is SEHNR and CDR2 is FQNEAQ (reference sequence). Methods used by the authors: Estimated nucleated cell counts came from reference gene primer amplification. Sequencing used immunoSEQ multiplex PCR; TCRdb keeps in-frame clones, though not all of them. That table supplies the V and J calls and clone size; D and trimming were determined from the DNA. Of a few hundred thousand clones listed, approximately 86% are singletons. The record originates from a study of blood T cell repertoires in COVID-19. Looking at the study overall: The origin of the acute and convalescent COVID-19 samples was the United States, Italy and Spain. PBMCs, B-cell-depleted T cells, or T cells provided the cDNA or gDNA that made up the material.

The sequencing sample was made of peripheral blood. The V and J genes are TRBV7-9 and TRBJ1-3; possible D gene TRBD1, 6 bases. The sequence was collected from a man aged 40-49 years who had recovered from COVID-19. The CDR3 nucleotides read TGTGCCAGCAGCTTAGGCGGACAGCTCTCTGGAAACACCATATATTTT. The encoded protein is CASSLGGQLSGNTIYF.